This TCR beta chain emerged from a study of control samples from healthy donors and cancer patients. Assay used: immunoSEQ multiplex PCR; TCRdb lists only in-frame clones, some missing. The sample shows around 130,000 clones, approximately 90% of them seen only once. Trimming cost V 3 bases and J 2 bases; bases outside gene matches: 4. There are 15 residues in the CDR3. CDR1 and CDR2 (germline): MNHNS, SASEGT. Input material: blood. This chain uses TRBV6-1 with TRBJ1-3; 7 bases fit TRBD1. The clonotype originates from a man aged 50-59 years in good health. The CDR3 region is CASSDQGVTGNTIYF. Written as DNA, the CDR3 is TGTGCCAGCAGTGATCAGGGGGTGACTGGAAACACCATATATTTT.